The 17 T cell receptor beta chains reported below all come from one sample, sequenced in a study of Ad26.COV2.S vaccination and SARS-CoV-2 variants. Sequenced by immunoSEQ multiplex PCR; TCRdb stores in-frame clones only, minus some. The sample carries around 320,000 clones, roughly 84% recorded once. Treatment: 15 to 20 received Ad26.COV2.S at low or high dose, single or two shots; roughly five received placebo; per-sample allocation not given. Specimens were obtained on day 63 following the first vaccine or placebo injection. This specimen consisted of peripheral blood, obtained in a trial of Ad26.COV2.S vaccine versus placebo. These receptor sequences come from a person between 18 and 59 years old who received the Ad26.COV2.S COVID-19 vaccine or a placebo.

This sequence joins TRBV5-4 and TRBJ2-2; possible D gene TRBD2, 7 bases. CDR3 size: 16 residues. Germline V gene lookup returns CDR1 SGHNT and CDR2 YYREEE (reference sequence). Trimming pared 0 bases from V and 3 bases from J, leaving 12 bases between. The CDR3 here is CASSLVAGAHTGELFF. In DNA, the CDR3 is TGTGCCAGCAGCTTGGTGGCGGGGGCGCACACCGGGGAGCTGTTTTTT. Based on the CDR3 plus reference TRBV5-4 and TRBJ2-2, the full variable domain is ETGVTQSPTHLIKTRGQQVTLRCSSQSGHNTVSWYQQALGQGPQFIFQYYREEENGRGNFPPRFSGLQFPNYSSELNVNALELDDSALYLCASSLVAGAHTGELFFGEGSRLTVL.

This clone was found a few times. The chain employs TRBV21-1 and TRBJ1-4; the table's TRBD1 call for D was not verified on the DNA. TRBV21-1 is an annotated pseudogene. The CDR3 runs 16 residues. In nucleotides, the CDR3 is TGTGCCAGCAGCAAAGAAGACCCAGGGCTGGGAGAAAAACTGTTTTTT. This translates into CASSKEDPGLGEKLFF.

In regard to this clone: Other DNA sequences of this sample code for an identical CDR3. This chain links TRBV9 with TRBJ1-3; possibly TRBD1 for D (5 bases). With 2 bases removed from V and 0 bases from J, the gap between germline ends came to 9 bases. CDR3 size: 15 residues. Germline V CDR1 and CDR2: SGDLS, YYNGEE. This CDR3 reads CASSVEGSSGNTIYF. CDR3 DNA: TGTGCCAGCAGCGTCGAGGGGAGCTCTGGAAACACCATATATTTT. Supplemented by reference TRBV9 and TRBJ1-3, the full variable domain reads DSGVTQTPKHLITATGQRVTLRCSPRSGDLSVYWYQQSLDQGLQFLIQYYNGEERAKGNILERFSAQQFPDLHSELNLSSLELGDSALYFCASSVEGSSGNTIYFGEGSWLTVV.

This chain joins TRBV2 and TRBJ2-7; D is unresolved. V was clipped by 3 bases and J by 2 bases, with 11 bases between them. The germline CDR1 and CDR2 sequences are SNHLY and FYNNEI. The CDR3 has 14 residues. CDR3 DNA sequence: TGTGCCAGCAGTGAGTCTGGGCGGACCTACGAGCAGTACTTC. Translation: CASSESGRTYEQYF.

The V gene is TRBV7-9, the J gene TRBJ2-7; D assignment may be TRBD1 or TRBD2 (5 bases each). This CDR3 is built from 15 residues. The germline V gene encodes CDR1 SEHNR and CDR2 FQNEAQ (reference sequence). Between the trimmed V and J ends, which lost 2 bases and 4 bases, there was a span of 15 bases. The CDR3 DNA reads as TGTGCCAGCAGCTTATCTACACTTGGGGGATACGAGCAGTACTTC. Amino acids: CASSLSTLGGYEQYF.

Comments on this clone: The junction departs from germline at one end; a sequencing error may be responsible. The V call is TRBV7-7, the J call TRBJ2-3, with no clear D. In germline, CDR1 is SSHAT, CDR2 FNYEAQ (reference sequence). This CDR3 has 14 residues. The CDR3 DNA sequence: TGTGCTAGCAGCTTAGGTCGGGGCACAGATACGCAGTATTTT. This translates into CASSLGRGTDTQYF.

The chain links TRBV5-1 to TRBJ2-5, with a possible D match to TRBD2 (5 bases). Trimming stripped 0 bases from V and 0 bases from J, with 12 bases between. This CDR3 is 16 amino acids long. Germline CDR1 reads SGHRS; CDR2 reads YFSETQ. DNA of the CDR3: TGCGCCAGCAGCTTGGTTGGGCGGGCTAACCAAGAGACCCAGTACTTC. Its protein product is CASSLVGRANQETQYF.

This clone was counted a few times. This chain joins TRBV4-2 and TRBJ2-4, with a weak D call TRBD1 (6 bases). The V end was cut by 1 base, the J end by 5 bases, with 12 bases between. Germline lookup yields CDR1 LGHNA and CDR2 YNFKEQ. The CDR3 runs to 15 residues. The chain's CDR3 is CASSQVGAWENIQYF. CDR3 nucleotide sequence: TGTGCCAGCAGCCAAGTGGGGGCTTGGGAAAACATTCAGTACTTC.

This clone has more than one count but fewer than ten. V is TRBV2 and J is TRBJ1-6; D unclear. Germline assignment: CDR1 SNHLY and CDR2 FYNNEI. V lost 3 bases and J 10 bases, leaving 13 bases between the germline ends. CDR3 length: 14 amino acids. This CDR3 reads CASSDDSPVSPLHF. The CDR3 DNA sequence: TGTGCCAGCAGTGATGATTCGCCAGTGTCACCCCTCCACTTT.

Regarding this clone: The same CDR3 also results from other DNA sequences found in this sample. The gene calls are TRBV9 and TRBJ2-3; no definite D call. Germline CDR1 and CDR2: SGDLS and YYNGEE. The CDR3 is 13 residues long. Trimming took 2 bases from V and 2 from J, leaving 6 bases between them. This chain's CDR3 is CASSVGLTDTQYF. The DNA for the CDR3 is TGTGCCAGCAGCGTCGGCCTCACAGATACGCAGTATTTT.

V gene TRBV6-2 or TRBV6-3 combines with J gene TRBJ2-3; D remains unclear. The CDR3 length is 13 residues. Looked up from germline, CDR1 is MNHEY and CDR2 is SVGEGT. The V end was cut by 5 bases, the J end by 7 bases, with 13 bases between. CDR3: CASSTAEANTQYF. In DNA form, the CDR3 reads TGTGCCAGCAGTACCGCAGAGGCAAATACGCAGTATTTT.

The chain uses TRBV19 and TRBJ2-5; the D is unclear. Trimming cost V 5 bases and J 2 bases, with 18 bases left between them. Germline CDR1 LNHDA, CDR2 SQIVND (reference sequence). The CDR3 sequence is 16 residues long. The CDR3: CASSSDLDPWQETQYF. The CDR3 region has the DNA TGTGCCAGTAGTTCTGACTTGGACCCGTGGCAAGAGACCCAGTACTTC.

As DNA, the CDR3 is TGTGCCATCAGTGAGTCGTTGGCAGAAGCTTTCTTT. Its translation: CAISESLAEAFF. This chain links TRBV10-3 with TRBJ1-1; D is unclear. Germline loops: CDR1 ENHRY, CDR2 SYGVKD. V was clipped by 0 bases and J by 8 bases, with 7 bases between them. The CDR3 contains 12 residues.

The chain couples TRBV11-2 to TRBJ2-3, with D perhaps TRBD2 (5 bases). Germline CDR1 reads SGHAT; CDR2 reads FQNNGV. V was clipped by 5 bases and J by 0 bases, with 18 bases between them. The CDR3 is made up of 17 amino acids. The CDR3 sequence is CASSHPRSGDSTDTQYF. DNA for the CDR3: TGTGCCAGCAGCCACCCGAGGTCCGGGGATAGCACAGATACGCAGTATTTT.

This sequence joins TRBV4-2 and TRBJ1-2; 10 bases map to TRBD1. Per the germline V gene, CDR1 is LGHNA and CDR2 is YNFKEQ. V lost 1 base to trimming and J lost 8 bases; unmatched junction nucleotides: 7. The length of the CDR3 is 15 residues. The CDR3 nucleotides read TGTGCCAGCAGCCAAGGAAACCGGGACAGGGGAGGCTACACCTTC. It encodes CASSQGNRDRGGYTF.

V and J are TRBV5-1 and TRBJ1-1; 10 bases map to TRBD1. CDR3 length equals 14 residues. Losses at the gene ends were 3 bases for V and 7 bases for J; bases not matched to a gene: 6. Germline CDR1 reads SGHRS; CDR2 reads YFSETQ. The DNA for the CDR3 is TGCGCCAGCAGCTCCGACAGGGGGCGCGATGAAGCTTTCTTT. This encodes CASSSDRGRDEAFF.

This clone turned up a few times. This chain connects TRBV6-5 to TRBJ2-7; 14 positions match TRBD2. This CDR3 contains 15 residues. The germline V gene encodes CDR1 MNHEY and CDR2 SVGAGI. J gave up 4 bases and V 4 bases, and 3 bases lay outside the gene matches. The CDR3 nucleotides are TGTGCCAGCAGTTCGACTAGCGGGGGGGCTTACGAGCAGTACTTC. This codes for CASSSTSGGAYEQYF.